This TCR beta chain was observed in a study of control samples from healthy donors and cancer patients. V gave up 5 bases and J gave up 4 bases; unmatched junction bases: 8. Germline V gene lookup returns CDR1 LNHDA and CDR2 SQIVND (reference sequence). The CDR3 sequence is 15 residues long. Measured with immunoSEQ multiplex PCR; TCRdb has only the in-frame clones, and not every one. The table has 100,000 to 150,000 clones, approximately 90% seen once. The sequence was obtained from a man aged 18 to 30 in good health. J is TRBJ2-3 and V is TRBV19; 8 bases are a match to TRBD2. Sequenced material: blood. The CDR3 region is CASSPGTSYPDTQYF. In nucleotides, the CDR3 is TGTGCCAGTAGTCCCGGGACTAGTTACCCAGATACGCAGTATTTT.